Many counts were recorded for the clone carrying this T cell receptor (beta chain). What it recognizes is unknown. Ineligible for inclusion were patients with other autoimmune diseases, uncontrolled infections, pregnancy or lactation. The diagnosis was founded upon clinical symptoms, serum thyroxine, TRAb, thyroid ultrasound and orbital computed tomography. The germline V gene has CDR1 MNHNS and CDR2 SASEGT. Trimming took 5 bases from V and 4 from J; bases not matched to a gene: 14. The CDR3 loop spans 16 amino acids. The data were taken from a study of Graves' ophthalmopathy and Graves' hyperthyroidism. The wider study: Peripheral blood was obtained at first diagnosis, ahead of any treatment. General study findings and limits: Among expanded thyroid clonotypes above 0.001 frequency, most also occurred in blood.

CDR3 regions of TCR beta were amplified from RNA transcripts. Second-round multiplex PCR followed a first-round RT-PCR using HTBI primers. From the multiplex PCR reads, TCRdb called clonotypes with MiXCR, one entry per CDR3 protein. This sample has hundreds of thousands of distinct CDR3 sequences, with around 15% found just once. This sequence joins TRBV6-1 and TRBJ2-7; 7 bases agree with TRBD1. This sequence originates from a woman aged 25 to 39 with Graves' ophthalmopathy. The sequencing input was blood. This CDR3 reads CASSTRQGQALYEQYF. The CDR3 bases are TGTGCCAGCAGTACGAGACAGGGCCAGGCCCTATACGAGCAGTACTTC.